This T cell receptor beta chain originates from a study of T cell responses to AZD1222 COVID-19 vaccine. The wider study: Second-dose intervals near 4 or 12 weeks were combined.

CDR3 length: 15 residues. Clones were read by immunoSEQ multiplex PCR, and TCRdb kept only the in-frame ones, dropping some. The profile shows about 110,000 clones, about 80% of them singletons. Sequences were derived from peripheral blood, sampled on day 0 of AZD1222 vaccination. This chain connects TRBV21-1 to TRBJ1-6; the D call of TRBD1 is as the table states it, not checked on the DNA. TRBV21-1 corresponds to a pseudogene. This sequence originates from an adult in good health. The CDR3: CASTSGGTYNSPLHF. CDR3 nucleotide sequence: TGTGCCAGCACCTCAGGGGGAACCTATAATTCACCCCTCCACTTT.